The 21 T cell receptor beta chains reported below all come from one sample, sequenced in a study of blood T cell repertoires in COVID-19. Using immunoSEQ multiplex PCR, the repertoire was profiled, and TCRdb retains in-frame clones only, with some absent. The sample has fewer than 450,000 clones; roughly 88% are singletons. Sequenced sample: PBMCs or T cells enriched from blood (not recorded which). These receptor sequences come from a man younger than 30 who had recovered from COVID-19.

In nucleotides, the CDR3 is TGTGCCAGCAGCCCCTCGGCGGGGGATTTTTACGAGCAGTACTTC. It yields the protein CASSPSAGDFYEQYF. This rearrangement joins TRBV7-8 to TRBJ2-7, with 7 nucleotides matching TRBD2. CDR3 size: 15 residues. Germline V CDR1 and CDR2: SGHVS, FQNEAQ. Trimming at V came to 5 bases and at J to 4 bases, leaving 11 bases not matched to a gene.

The chain uses TRBV7-9 and TRBJ2-5, with 8 bases aligning to TRBD1. The V gene end was trimmed by 5 bases and the J gene end by 9 bases; junction bases not matched to a gene: 11. The CDR3 contains 14 residues. Germline CDR1 is SEHNR and CDR2 is FQNEAQ (reference sequence). CDR3 in amino acids: CASSLDRGQEAQYF. In DNA, the CDR3 is TGTGCCAGCAGCCTTGACAGGGGCCAGGAGGCCCAGTACTTC.

The rearrangement uses TRBV10-1 and TRBJ1-5; 7 nucleotides align to TRBD1. Germline V gene sequence: CDR1 WNHNN, CDR2 SYGVQD (reference sequence). Trimming cost V 2 bases and J 7 bases; bases outside gene matches: 2. This CDR3 spans 13 amino acids. CDR3 in amino acids: CASSEGQVQPQHF. CDR3 sequence (DNA): TGCGCCAGCAGTGAGGGACAGGTCCAGCCCCAGCATTTT.

This chain links TRBV5-1 with TRBJ1-1, with D possibly TRBD1 on 6 matching bases. Germline CDR1 and CDR2: SGHRS and YFSETQ. The CDR3 covers 14 residues. The germline V and J ends were trimmed by 2 bases and 1 base, with 9 bases remaining between them. CDR3 in amino acids: CASSFSGANTEAFF. DNA for the CDR3: TGCGCCAGCAGCTTTTCAGGGGCGAACACTGAAGCTTTCTTT.

J is TRBJ1-1 and V is TRBV30, with 9 bases matching TRBD1. V gave up 6 bases and J gave up 5 bases; unmatched junction bases: 4. The length of the CDR3 is 12 residues. The germline gives CDR1 GTSNPN, CDR2 SVGIG (reference sequence). The CDR3 bases are TGTGCCTGTCGGACAGGGGCGACTGAAGCTTTCTTT. Its translation is CACRTGATEAFF.

This chain joins TRBV6-1 and TRBJ1-1; D gene ambiguous. V was shortened by 1 base and J by 5 bases, with 8 bases between the two germline ends. This CDR3 has 13 amino acids. The germline V gene has CDR1 MNHNS and CDR2 SASEGT. The CDR3 sequence: CASSEGAATEAFF. In nucleotides, the CDR3 is TGTGCCAGCAGTGAAGGAGCGGCAACTGAAGCTTTCTTT.

V usage is TRBV11-1 and J usage is TRBJ1-1; D uncertain. The CDR3 spans 13 residues. CDR1 is SGHAT and CDR2 is FQDESV in the germline V gene (reference sequence). Trimming took off 2 bases at V and 6 bases at J, with 10 bases between the two ends. The chain's CDR3 is CASSLISPAEAFF. CDR3 DNA sequence: TGTGCCAGCAGCTTAATTTCCCCCGCTGAAGCTTTCTTT.

The chain employs TRBV5-3 and TRBJ1-2; D is unresolved. TRBV5-3 is recorded as an ORF, its role being uncertain. This CDR3 spans 16 amino acids. V was cut by 4 bases and J by 3 bases, with 19 bases left in between. DNA of the CDR3: TGTGCCAGAAGCCTTGCAAGGCGGGCAAAACACTATGGCTACACCTTC. Its protein is CARSLARRAKHYGYTF.

This chain joins TRBV2 and TRBJ1-1; D remains ambiguous. The CDR3 is made up of 15 amino acids. V dropped 9 bases and J dropped 5 bases, with 22 bases sitting between them. Per germline, CDR1 SNHLY and CDR2 FYNNEI. Here the CDR3 DNA reads TGTGCCAGTCTTCCAAGGGAGAAGGGAAGTACTGAAGCTTTCTTT. Its translation: CASLPREKGSTEAFF.

This rearrangement joins TRBV3-1 (or the pseudogene TRBV3-2) to TRBJ2-1; D might be TRBD2 (6 bases). The V gene lost 5 bases and the J gene lost 8 bases, with 10 bases spanning the gap. Germline CDR1 and CDR2: LGHDT and YNNKEL (reference sequence). There are 12 residues in the CDR3. CDR3 region: CASSFGSDEQFF. CDR3 nucleotides: TGTGCCAGCAGCTTCGGGAGCGATGAGCAGTTCTTC.

V usage is TRBV19 and J usage is TRBJ2-5; D gene uncertain. V dropped 3 bases and J dropped 2 bases, with 7 bases sitting between them. Germline CDR1 is LNHDA and CDR2 is SQIVND (reference sequence). The CDR3 runs to 13 residues. CDR3 sequence: CASSIFQQETQYF. The CDR3, as DNA: TGTGCCAGTAGTATTTTCCAACAAGAGACCCAGTACTTC.

This clone appeared once. The chain carries TRBV19 and TRBJ1-5; 7 nucleotides align to TRBD1. V lost 9 bases, J lost 4 bases, and 15 bases stayed unmatched. Germline V CDR1 and CDR2: LNHDA, SQIVND (reference sequence). The CDR3 spans 16 residues. The CDR3 is CASPSRQGGRNQPQHF. CDR3 nucleotide sequence: TGTGCCAGCCCGAGCCGACAGGGAGGTCGGAATCAGCCCCAGCATTTT.

V usage is TRBV14 and J usage is TRBJ1-1, with D uncertain. The CDR3 consists of 15 residues. Trimming removed 0 bases from V and 5 bases from J, with 13 bases in between. Germline V gene data show CDR1 as SGHDN and CDR2 as FVKESK. The CDR3 protein is CASSQDSAARTEAFF. In nucleotides, the CDR3 is TGTGCCAGCAGCCAAGATTCGGCAGCCAGGACTGAAGCTTTCTTT.

This sequence joins TRBV7-9 and TRBJ1-1; D ambiguous. The V end was cut by 5 bases, the J end by 0 bases, with 7 bases between. Germline V CDR1 and CDR2: SEHNR, FQNEAQ (reference sequence). This CDR3 comprises 13 residues. For the CDR3, the DNA is TGTGCCAGCAGCCCCAGTATGAACACTGAAGCTTTCTTT. Its translation: CASSPSMNTEAFF. The whole variable domain, filled in from reference TRBV7-9 and TRBJ1-1, reads DTGVSQNPRHKITKRGQNVTFRCDPISEHNRLYWYRQTLGQGPEFLTYFQNEAQLEKSRLLSDRFSAERPKGSFSTLEIQRTEQGDSAMYLCASSPSMNTEAFFGQGTRLTVV.

The rearrangement uses TRBV5-1 and TRBJ2-1; a possible D gene is TRBD1 (5 bases). This CDR3 is built from 13 residues. Per germline, CDR1 SGHRS and CDR2 YFSETQ. V was trimmed by 0 bases and J by 10 bases, leaving 11 bases between them. The DNA for the CDR3 is TGCGCCAGCAGCTTGGCGTTGAGGACAGAGCAGTTCTTC. Translating gives CASSLALRTEQFF.

The V gene is TRBV18, the J gene TRBJ2-7; a weak D match, TRBD1 (6 bases). Per germline, CDR1 KGHSH and CDR2 LQKENI. The length of the CDR3 is 15 residues. The germline V and J ends were trimmed by 3 bases and 2 bases, with 14 bases remaining between them. CDR3 DNA: TGTGCCAGCTCACCGACGCCACAGGGTACCTACGAGCAGTACTTC. Its protein product is CASSPTPQGTYEQYF.

The chain has TRBV15 and TRBJ2-5; TRBD1 matches 9 bases. Germline V gene data show CDR1 as LNHNV and CDR2 as YYDKDF (reference sequence). The CDR3 covers 17 residues. J was trimmed by 0 bases and V by 1 base; bases with no gene match: 6. CDR3 coding DNA: TGTGCCACCAGCAGAGGGTTCAGGACAGGGGACCAAGAGACCCAGTACTTC. It codes for CATSRGFRTGDQETQYF.

V usage is TRBV19 and J usage is TRBJ1-1; 10 bases match TRBD1. The CDR3 length is 16 residues. Germline assignment: CDR1 LNHDA and CDR2 SQIVND (reference sequence). V shed 6 bases and J 6 bases; nucleotides not matched to a gene: 13. The CDR3 protein is CASRSRDRGSFSEAFF. The CDR3 DNA reads TGTGCCAGTAGGTCCCGGGACAGGGGCTCATTCTCTGAAGCTTTCTTT.

In regard to this clone: One base away lies a much larger clone, so this may be a sequencing read error. The J gene is TRBJ1-5, the V gene TRBV2, with 7 bases matching TRBD1. This CDR3 region has 13 residues. J gave up 4 bases and V 6 bases, and 3 bases lay outside the gene matches. Germline V gives CDR1 SNHLY, CDR2 FYNNEI. This CDR3 is CASRQTGNQPQHF. The CDR3 DNA sequence: TGTGCCAGCAGACAGACAGGGAATCAGCCCCAGCATTTT.

The chain employs TRBV29-1 and TRBJ2-1; unclear D gene. The CDR3 extends over 11 amino acids. Trimming removed 1 base at V and 7 bases at J, with 5 bases between. Germline assignment: CDR1 SQVTM and CDR2 ANQGSEA. The CDR3 DNA follows: TGCAGCGTTGAAGCAGCGAATGAGCAGTTCTTC. This codes for CSVEAANEQFF.

A single count supports this clone. The rearrangement links TRBV15 to TRBJ1-2; tentatively, D is TRBD1 (5 bases). The CDR3 is made up of 14 amino acids. Trimming removed 5 bases from V and 5 bases from J, with 15 bases in between. The germline gives CDR1 LNHNV, CDR2 YYDKDF (reference sequence). CDR3 residues: CATSPGLGKYGYTF. CDR3 coding DNA: TGTGCCACCAGCCCGGGACTGGGGAAATATGGCTACACCTTC.